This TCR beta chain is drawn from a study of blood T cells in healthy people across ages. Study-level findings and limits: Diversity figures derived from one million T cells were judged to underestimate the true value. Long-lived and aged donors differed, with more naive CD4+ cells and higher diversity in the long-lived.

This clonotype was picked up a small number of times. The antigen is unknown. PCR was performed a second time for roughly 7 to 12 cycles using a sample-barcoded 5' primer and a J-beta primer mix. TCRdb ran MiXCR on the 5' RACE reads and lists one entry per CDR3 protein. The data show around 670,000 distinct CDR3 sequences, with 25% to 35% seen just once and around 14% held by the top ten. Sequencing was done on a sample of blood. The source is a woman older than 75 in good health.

The CDR3 bases are TGCAGCGTCGGGACAGATTATGAAAAACTGTTTTTT. Translated, it gives CSVGTDYEKLFF. This chain connects TRBV29-1 to TRBJ1-4, with 7 bases fitting TRBD1. V trimming: 6 bases; J trimming: 6 bases; junction bases outside the gene matches: 4. Germline CDR1 reads SQVTM; CDR2 reads ANQGSEA. This CDR3 spans 12 amino acids. The full variable domain, its missing parts supplied by reference TRBV29-1 and TRBJ1-4, is SAVISQKPSRDICQRGTSLTIQCQVDSQVTMMFWYRQQPGQSLTLIATANQGSEATYESGFVIDKFPISRPNLTFSTLTVSNMSPEDSSIYLCSVGTDYEKLFFGSGTQLSVL.